A selection of T cell receptor beta chains follows, all from one sample in a study of blood T cell repertoires in COVID-19. Repertoires were generated with immunoSEQ multiplex PCR, while TCRdb's copy carries only in-frame clones and drops some. The sample shows 430,000 or so clones, 88% of them seen only once. The source material was PBMCs or T cells enriched from blood (not recorded which). These receptors all stem from a woman in her forties who had recovered from COVID-19. Both conserved end residues are part of each CDR3. D genes are given only for firm matches. A row's size may be missing; if present it is once, few, many or a size class.

size: NA; D: TRBD1; V: TRBV11-3; J: TRBJ1-1; CDR3: CASSSRQGGFRMNTEAFF; DNA: TGTGCCAGCAGCTCAAGACAGGGGGGGTTTCGGATGAACACTGAAGCTTTCTTT
size: NA; D: NA; V: TRBV11-1; J: TRBJ1-4; CDR3: CASSPQGTTNEKLFF; DNA: TGTGCCAGCAGCCCTCAGGGTACAACTAATGAAAAACTGTTTTTT
size: NA; D: TRBD1; V: TRBV5-6; J: TRBJ2-7; CDR3: CASGNSGTVAEQYF; DNA: TGTGCCAGCGGGAACTCCGGGACAGTAGCCGAGCAGTACTTC
size: NA; D: TRBD1; V: TRBV11-3; J: TRBJ1-2; CDR3: CASSLDGGRQGAGYTF; DNA: TGTGCCAGCAGCTTAGATGGGGGCAGACAGGGGGCCGGCTACACCTTC
size: NA; D: TRBD2; V: TRBV27; J: TRBJ2-1; CDR3: CASSLRGAEGNEQFF; DNA: TGTGCCAGCAGTTTGCGGGGGGCTGAAGGGAATGAGCAGTTCTTC
size: once; D: NA; V: TRBV7-9; J: TRBJ1-3; CDR3: CASSPDRSSGNTIYF; DNA: TGTGCCAGCAGCCCAGACAGGAGCTCTGGAAACACCATATATTTT
size: NA; D: NA; V: TRBV27; J: TRBJ1-5; CDR3: CASGRVVEPQHF; DNA: TGTGCCAGCGGCAGGGTTGTCGAACCCCAGCATTTT
size: NA; D: NA; V: TRBV5-1; J: TRBJ2-3; CDR3: CASSPSKTDTQYF; DNA: TGCGCCAGCAGCCCCAGTAAAACAGATACGCAGTATTTT
size: few; D: TRBD1; V: TRBV6-6; J: TRBJ2-7; CDR3: CASRLGQGLSYEQYF; DNA: TGTGCCAGCAGGTTAGGACAGGGGTTATCCTACGAGCAGTACTTC
size: NA; D: TRBD2; V: TRBV5-8; J: TRBJ2-3; CDR3: CASSWTSGRGDIRDTQYF; DNA: TGTGCCAGCAGCTGGACTAGCGGGAGAGGAGATATTAGGGATACGCAGTATTTT
size: NA; D: TRBD1; V: TRBV6-2/TRBV6-3; J: TRBJ2-7; CDR3: CASSYSSRRTGGIEQYF; DNA: TGTGCCAGCAGTTACTCGTCGAGGAGGACAGGGGGCATCGAGCAGTACTTC
size: few; D: NA; V: TRBV7-9; J: TRBJ1-1; CDR3: CASSLELLTEAFF; DNA: TGTGCCAGCAGCTTAGAGCTCCTCACTGAAGCTTTCTTT
size: NA; D: TRBD1; V: TRBV4-3; J: TRBJ1-1; CDR3: CASSLQGAPGTEAFF; DNA: TGCGCCAGCAGCCTACAGGGGGCGCCGGGTACTGAAGCTTTCTTT
size: NA; D: TRBD2; V: TRBV7-2; J: TRBJ2-5; CDR3: CASSQRVARLAGETQYF; DNA: TGTGCCAGCAGCCAGCGGGTGGCGAGACTAGCGGGAGAGACCCAGTACTTC
size: NA; D: NA; V: TRBV7-8; J: TRBJ1-3; CDR3: CASSLVGTRTGNTIYF; DNA: TGTGCCAGCAGCTTAGTAGGGACTCGGACCGGAAACACCATATATTTT
size: NA; D: NA; V: TRBV10-3; J: TRBJ2-7; CDR3: CAISESRLEHNF; DNA: TGTGCCATCAGTGAGTCTCGACTAGAGCACAACTTC
size: NA; D: NA; V: TRBV11-2; J: TRBJ2-1; CDR3: CASSSGGHEQFF; DNA: TGTGCCAGCAGCTCCGGTGGGCATGAGCAGTTCTTC
size: NA; D: TRBD1; V: TRBV7-9; J: TRBJ2-7; CDR3: CASSPGQKISYEQYF; DNA: TGTGCCAGCAGTCCGGGACAGAAGATATCCTACGAGCAGTACTTC
size: NA; D: TRBD1; V: TRBV27; J: TRBJ2-7; CDR3: CASSSDPPGQGAMEQYF; DNA: TGTGCCAGCAGTTCGGACCCCCCGGGACAGGGGGCAATGGAGCAGTACTTC
size: few; D: NA; V: TRBV2; J: TRBJ1-1; CDR3: CASSDFRGSTEAFF; DNA: TGTGCCAGCAGTGATTTTAGGGGTAGCACTGAAGCTTTCTTT
size: NA; D: NA; V: TRBV27; J: TRBJ2-7; CDR3: CASSPRALQGTYEQYF; DNA: TGTGCCAGCAGTCCGCGGGCACTGCAAGGCACCTACGAGCAGTACTTC
size: NA; D: TRBD2; V: TRBV7-9; J: TRBJ2-1; CDR3: CASSSSLAGGVPSYNEQFF; DNA: TGTGCCAGCAGCTCCTCACTAGCGGGAGGGGTGCCCTCCTACAATGAGCAGTTCTTC
size: NA; D: NA; V: TRBV19; J: TRBJ1-3; CDR3: CASSILTTASGNTIYF; DNA: TGTGCCAGTAGTATCCTCACAACAGCTTCTGGAAACACCATATATTTT
size: NA; D: NA; V: TRBV6-4; J: TRBJ2-2; CDR3: CASSAVLGPDTGELFF; DNA: TGTGCCAGCAGTGCCGTTTTGGGGCCGGACACCGGGGAGCTGTTTTTT
size: few; D: NA; V: TRBV18; J: TRBJ1-4; CDR3: CASSPRGSGNEKLFF; DNA: TGTGCCAGCTCACCGAGGGGGTCCGGTAATGAAAAACTGTTTTTT